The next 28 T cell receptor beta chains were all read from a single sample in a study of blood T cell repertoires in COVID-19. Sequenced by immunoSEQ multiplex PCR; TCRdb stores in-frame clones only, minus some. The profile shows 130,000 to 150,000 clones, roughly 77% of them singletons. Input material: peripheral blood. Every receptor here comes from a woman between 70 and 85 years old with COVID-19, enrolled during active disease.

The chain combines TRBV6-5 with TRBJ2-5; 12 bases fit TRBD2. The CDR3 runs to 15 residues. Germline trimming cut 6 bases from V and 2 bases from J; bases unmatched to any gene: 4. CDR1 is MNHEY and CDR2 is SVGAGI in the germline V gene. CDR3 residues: CASRTSGGQQETQYF. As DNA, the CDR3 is TGTGCCAGCAGAACTAGCGGGGGGCAGCAAGAGACCCAGTACTTC.

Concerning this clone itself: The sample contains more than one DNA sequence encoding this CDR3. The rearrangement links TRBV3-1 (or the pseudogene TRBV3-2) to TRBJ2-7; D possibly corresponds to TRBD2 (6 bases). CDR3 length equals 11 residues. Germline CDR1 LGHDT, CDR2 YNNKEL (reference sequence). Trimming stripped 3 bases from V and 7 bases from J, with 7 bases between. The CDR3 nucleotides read TGTGCCAGCAGCCAGGGAGGAGAGCAGTACTTC. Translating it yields CASSQGGEQYF.

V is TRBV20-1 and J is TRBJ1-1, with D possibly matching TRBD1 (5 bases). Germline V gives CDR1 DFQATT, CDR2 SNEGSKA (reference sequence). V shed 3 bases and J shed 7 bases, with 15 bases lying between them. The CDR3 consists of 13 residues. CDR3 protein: CSASPGGRGEAFF. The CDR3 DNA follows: TGCAGTGCTAGTCCGGGGGGACGGGGTGAAGCTTTCTTT.

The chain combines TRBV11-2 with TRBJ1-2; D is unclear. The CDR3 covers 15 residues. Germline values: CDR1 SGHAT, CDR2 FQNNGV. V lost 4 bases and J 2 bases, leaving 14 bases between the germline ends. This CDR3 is CASSSFQTGNYGYTF. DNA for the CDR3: TGTGCCAGCAGCTCATTCCAGACGGGGAACTATGGCTACACCTTC.

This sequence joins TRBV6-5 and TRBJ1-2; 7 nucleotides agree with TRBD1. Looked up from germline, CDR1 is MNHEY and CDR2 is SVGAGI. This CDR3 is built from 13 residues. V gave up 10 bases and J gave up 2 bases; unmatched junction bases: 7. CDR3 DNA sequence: TGTGCCACCAGAGTGGGACAGAACTATGGCTACACCTTC. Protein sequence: CATRVGQNYGYTF.

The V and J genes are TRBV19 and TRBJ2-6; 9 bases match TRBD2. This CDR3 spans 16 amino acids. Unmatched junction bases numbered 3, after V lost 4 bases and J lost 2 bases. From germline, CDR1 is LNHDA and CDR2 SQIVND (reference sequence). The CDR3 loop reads CASSTRGGPGANVLTF. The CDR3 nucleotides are TGTGCCAGTAGTACGCGGGGGGGCCCTGGGGCCAACGTCCTGACTTTC.

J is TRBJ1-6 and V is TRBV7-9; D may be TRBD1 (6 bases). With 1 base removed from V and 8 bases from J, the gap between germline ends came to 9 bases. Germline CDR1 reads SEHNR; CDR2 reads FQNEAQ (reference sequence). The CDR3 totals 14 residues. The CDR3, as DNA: TGTGCCAGCAGCTTAGATCAGGGGTATTCACCCCTCCACTTT. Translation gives CASSLDQGYSPLHF. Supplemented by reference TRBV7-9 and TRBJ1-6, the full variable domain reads DTGVSQNPRHKITKRGQNVTFRCDPISEHNRLYWYRQTLGQGPEFLTYFQNEAQLEKSRLLSDRFSAERPKGSFSTLEIQRTEQGDSAMYLCASSLDQGYSPLHFGNGTRLTVT.

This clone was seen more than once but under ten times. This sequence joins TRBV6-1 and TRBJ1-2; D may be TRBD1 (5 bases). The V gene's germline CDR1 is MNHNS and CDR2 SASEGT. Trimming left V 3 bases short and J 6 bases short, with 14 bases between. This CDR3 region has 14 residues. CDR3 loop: CASSDGGNVDGYTF. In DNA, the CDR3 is TGTGCCAGCAGTGACGGGGGGAATGTAGATGGCTACACCTTC.

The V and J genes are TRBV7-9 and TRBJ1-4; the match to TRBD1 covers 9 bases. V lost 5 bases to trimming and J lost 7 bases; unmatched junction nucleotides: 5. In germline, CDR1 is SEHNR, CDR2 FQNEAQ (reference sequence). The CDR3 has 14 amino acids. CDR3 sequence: CASSTTGGREKLFF. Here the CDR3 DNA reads TGTGCCAGCAGCACTACAGGGGGCCGTGAAAAACTGTTTTTT.

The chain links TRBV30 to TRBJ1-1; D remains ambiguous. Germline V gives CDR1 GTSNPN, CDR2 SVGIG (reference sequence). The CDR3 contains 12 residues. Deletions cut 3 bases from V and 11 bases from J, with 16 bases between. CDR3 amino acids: CAWSPHRVDAFF. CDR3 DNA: TGTGCCTGGAGCCCTCATCGGGTGGATGCTTTCTTT.

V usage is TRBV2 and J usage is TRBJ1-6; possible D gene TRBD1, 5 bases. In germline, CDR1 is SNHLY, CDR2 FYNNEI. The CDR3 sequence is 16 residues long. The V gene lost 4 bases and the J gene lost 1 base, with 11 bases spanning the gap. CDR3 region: CASSGDGASYNSPLHF. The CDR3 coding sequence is TGTGCCAGCAGTGGTGATGGGGCATCCTATAATTCACCCCTCCACTTT.

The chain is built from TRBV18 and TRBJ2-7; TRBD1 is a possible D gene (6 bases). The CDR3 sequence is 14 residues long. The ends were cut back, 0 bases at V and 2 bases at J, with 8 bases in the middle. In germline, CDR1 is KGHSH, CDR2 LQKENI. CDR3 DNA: TGTGCCAGCTCACCACCAGGGACACCCTACGAGCAGTACTTC. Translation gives CASSPPGTPYEQYF.

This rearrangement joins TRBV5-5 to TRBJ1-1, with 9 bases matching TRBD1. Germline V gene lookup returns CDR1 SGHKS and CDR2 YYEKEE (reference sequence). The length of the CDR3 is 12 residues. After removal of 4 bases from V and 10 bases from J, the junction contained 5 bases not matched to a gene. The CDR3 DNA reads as TGTGCCAGCAGCCGCGGACAGGGGAGAGCTTTCTTT. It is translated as CASSRGQGRAFF.

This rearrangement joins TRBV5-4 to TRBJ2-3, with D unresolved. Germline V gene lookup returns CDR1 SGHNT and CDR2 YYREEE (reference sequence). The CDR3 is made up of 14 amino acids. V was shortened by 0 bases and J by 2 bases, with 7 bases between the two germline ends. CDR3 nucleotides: TGTGCCAGCAGCTTGGCTAGGCACACAGATACGCAGTATTTT. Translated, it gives CASSLARHTDTQYF.

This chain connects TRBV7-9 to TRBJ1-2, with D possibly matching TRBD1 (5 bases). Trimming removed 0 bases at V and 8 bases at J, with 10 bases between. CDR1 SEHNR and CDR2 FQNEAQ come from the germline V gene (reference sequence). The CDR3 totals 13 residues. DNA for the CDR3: TGTGCCAGCAGCTTAGCGCAGGGCTGGGGCTACACCTTC. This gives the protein CASSLAQGWGYTF.

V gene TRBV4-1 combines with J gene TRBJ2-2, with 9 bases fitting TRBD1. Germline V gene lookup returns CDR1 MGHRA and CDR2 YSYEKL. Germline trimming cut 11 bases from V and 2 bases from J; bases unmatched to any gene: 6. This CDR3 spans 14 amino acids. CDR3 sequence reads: CACSDRGNTGELFF. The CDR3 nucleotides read TGCGCCTGCTCGGACAGGGGAAACACCGGGGAGCTGTTTTTT.

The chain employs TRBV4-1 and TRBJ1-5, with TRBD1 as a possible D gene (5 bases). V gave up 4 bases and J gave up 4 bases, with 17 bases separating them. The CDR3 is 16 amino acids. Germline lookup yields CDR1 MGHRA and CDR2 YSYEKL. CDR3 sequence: CASSLRYDRGNQPQHF. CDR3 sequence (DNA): TGCGCCAGCAGCCTCCGATACGACAGAGGAAATCAGCCCCAGCATTTT.

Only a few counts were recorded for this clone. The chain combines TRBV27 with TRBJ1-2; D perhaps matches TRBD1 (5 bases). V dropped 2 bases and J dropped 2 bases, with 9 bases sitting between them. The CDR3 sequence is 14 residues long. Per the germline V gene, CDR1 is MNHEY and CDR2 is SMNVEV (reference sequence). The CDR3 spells CASSLMGQNYGYTF. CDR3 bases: TGTGCCAGCAGTTTAATGGGGCAGAACTATGGCTACACCTTC.

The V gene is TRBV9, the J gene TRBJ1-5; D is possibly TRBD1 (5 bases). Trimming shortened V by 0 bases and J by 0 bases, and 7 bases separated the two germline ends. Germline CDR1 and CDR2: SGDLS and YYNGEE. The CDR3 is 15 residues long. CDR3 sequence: CASSVGQNSNQPQHF. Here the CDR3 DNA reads TGTGCCAGCAGCGTAGGACAGAATAGCAATCAGCCCCAGCATTTT.

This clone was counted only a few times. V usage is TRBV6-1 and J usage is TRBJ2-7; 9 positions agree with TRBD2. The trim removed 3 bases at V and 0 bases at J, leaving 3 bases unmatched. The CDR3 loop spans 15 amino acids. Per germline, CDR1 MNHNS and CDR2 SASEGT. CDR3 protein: CASSDASGVSYEQYF. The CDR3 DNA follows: TGTGCCAGCAGTGACGCTAGCGGGGTCTCCTACGAGCAGTACTTC.

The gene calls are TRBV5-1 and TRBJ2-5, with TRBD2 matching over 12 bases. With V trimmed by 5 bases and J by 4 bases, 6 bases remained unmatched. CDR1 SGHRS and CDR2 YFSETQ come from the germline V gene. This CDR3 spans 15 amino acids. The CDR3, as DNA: TGCGCCAGCAGTGCTAGCGGGGGGGCGGTAGAGACCCAGTACTTC. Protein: CASSASGGAVETQYF.

CDR3 amino acids: CASTGQEPSTNEKLFF. In DNA, the CDR3 is TGTGCCAGCACCGGACAGGAGCCTTCAACTAATGAAAAACTGTTTTTT. V and J are TRBV28 and TRBJ1-4; 7 bases agree with TRBD1. CDR3 size: 16 residues. The V gene end was trimmed by 7 bases and the J gene end by 0 bases; junction bases not matched to a gene: 8. The germline CDR1 and CDR2 sequences are MDHEN and SYDVKM.

CDR3 amino acids: CASSVSGLSNQPQHF. The CDR3 region has the DNA TGCGCCAGCAGCGTTTCAGGGCTGAGCAATCAGCCCCAGCATTTT. This rearrangement joins TRBV5-1 to TRBJ1-5; perhaps TRBD1 as D (5 bases). V shed 4 bases and J shed 1 base, with 12 bases lying between them. This CDR3 is built from 15 residues. Per germline, CDR1 SGHRS and CDR2 YFSETQ.

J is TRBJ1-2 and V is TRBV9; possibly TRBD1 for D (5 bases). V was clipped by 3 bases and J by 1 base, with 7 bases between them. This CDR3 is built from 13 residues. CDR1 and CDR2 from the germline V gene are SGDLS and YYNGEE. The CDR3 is CASSGQGNYGYTF. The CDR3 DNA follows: TGTGCCAGCAGCGGTCAGGGTAACTATGGCTACACCTTC.

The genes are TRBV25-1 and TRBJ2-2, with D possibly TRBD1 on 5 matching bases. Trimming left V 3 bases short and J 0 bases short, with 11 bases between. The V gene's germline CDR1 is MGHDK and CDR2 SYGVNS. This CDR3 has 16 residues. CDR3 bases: TGTGCCAGCAGTGACCGGACACGATCGAACACCGGGGAGCTGTTTTTT. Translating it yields CASSDRTRSNTGELFF. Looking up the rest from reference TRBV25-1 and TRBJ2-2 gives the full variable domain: EADIYQTPRYLVIGTGKKITLECSQTMGHDKMYWYQQDPGMELHLIHYSYGVNSTEKGDLSSESTVSRIRTEHFPLTLESARPSHTSQYLCASSDRTRSNTGELFFGEGSRLTVL.

CDR3 coding DNA: TGTGCCAGCAGCCCGTCGACAGGGACTAATGAAAAACTGTTTTTT. It encodes CASSPSTGTNEKLFF. The genes are TRBV4-2 and TRBJ1-4; TRBD1 aligns across 7 bases. The ends lost 4 bases at V and 2 bases at J; junction bases unmatched: 4. The CDR3 contains 15 residues. CDR1 and CDR2 (germline): LGHNA, YNFKEQ.

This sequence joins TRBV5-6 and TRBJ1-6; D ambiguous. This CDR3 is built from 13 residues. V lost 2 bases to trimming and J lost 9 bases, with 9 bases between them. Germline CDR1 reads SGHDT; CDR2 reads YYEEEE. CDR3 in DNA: TGTGCCAGCAGCTTAGTTGGCGGTTCACCCCTCCACTTT. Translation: CASSLVGGSPLHF.

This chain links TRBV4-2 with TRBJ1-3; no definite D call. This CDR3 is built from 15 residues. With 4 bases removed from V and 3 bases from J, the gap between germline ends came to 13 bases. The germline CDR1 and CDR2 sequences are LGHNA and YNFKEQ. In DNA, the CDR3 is TGTGCCAGCAGCCGGGAGTCGGCGGTTGGAAACACCATATATTTT. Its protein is CASSRESAVGNTIYF.